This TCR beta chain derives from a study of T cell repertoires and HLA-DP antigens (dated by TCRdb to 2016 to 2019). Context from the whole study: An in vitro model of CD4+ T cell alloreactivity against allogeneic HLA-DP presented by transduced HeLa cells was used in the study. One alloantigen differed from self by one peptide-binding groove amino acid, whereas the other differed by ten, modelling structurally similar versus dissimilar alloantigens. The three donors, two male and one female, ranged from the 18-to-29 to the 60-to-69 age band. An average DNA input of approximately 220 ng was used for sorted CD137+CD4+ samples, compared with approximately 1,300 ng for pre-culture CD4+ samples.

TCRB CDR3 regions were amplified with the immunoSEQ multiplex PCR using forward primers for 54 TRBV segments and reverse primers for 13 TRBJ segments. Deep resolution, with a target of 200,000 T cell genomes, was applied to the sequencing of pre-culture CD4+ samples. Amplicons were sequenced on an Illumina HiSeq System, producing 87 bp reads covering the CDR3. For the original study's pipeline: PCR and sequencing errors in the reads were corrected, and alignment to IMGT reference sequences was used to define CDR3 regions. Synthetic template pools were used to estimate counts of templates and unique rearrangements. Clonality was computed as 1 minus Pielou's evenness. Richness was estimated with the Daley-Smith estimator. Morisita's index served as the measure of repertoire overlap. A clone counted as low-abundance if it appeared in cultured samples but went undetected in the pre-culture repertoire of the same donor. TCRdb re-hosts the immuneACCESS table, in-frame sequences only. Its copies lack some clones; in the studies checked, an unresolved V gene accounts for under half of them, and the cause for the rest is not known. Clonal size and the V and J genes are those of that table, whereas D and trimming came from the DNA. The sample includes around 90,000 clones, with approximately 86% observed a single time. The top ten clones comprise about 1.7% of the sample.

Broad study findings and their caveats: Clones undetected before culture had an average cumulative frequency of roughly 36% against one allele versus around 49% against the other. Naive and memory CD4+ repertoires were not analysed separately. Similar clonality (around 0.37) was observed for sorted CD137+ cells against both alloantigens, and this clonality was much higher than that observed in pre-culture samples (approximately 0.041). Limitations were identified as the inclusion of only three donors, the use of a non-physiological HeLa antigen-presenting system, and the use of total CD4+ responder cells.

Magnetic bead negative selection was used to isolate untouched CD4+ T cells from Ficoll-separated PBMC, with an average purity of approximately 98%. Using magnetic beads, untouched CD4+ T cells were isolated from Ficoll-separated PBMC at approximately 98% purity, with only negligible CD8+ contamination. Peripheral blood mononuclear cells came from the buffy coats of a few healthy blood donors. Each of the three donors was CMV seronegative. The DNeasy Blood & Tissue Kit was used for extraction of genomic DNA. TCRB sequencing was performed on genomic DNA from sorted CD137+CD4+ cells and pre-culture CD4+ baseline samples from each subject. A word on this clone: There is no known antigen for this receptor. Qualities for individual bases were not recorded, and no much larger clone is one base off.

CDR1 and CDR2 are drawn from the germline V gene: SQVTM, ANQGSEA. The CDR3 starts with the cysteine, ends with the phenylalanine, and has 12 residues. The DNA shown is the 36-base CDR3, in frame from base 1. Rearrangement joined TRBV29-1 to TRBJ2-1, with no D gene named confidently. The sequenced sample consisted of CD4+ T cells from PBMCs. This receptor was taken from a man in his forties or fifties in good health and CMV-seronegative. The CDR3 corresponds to CSGLRSYNEQFF. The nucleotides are TGCAGTGGGTTGAGGTCCTACAATGAGCAGTTCTTC.